Listed here are 12 T cell receptor beta chains from one sample, sequenced in a study of metastatic and nonmetastatic thyroid tumors. TCRdb re-called clones from the PCR reads using MiXCR. The repertoire holds about 13,000 clones, roughly 21% seen once, with more than 10% in the top ten. All patients reached thyroid surgery having received no treatment beforehand. The sample consisted of adjacent normal tissue. These receptors were obtained from a female donor with papillary thyroid cancer or a benign thyroid nodule (not recorded which). Some clones in this sample may be carry-over from other donors' samples.

J is TRBJ2-2 and V is TRBV3-1, with D possibly being TRBD1 or TRBD2 (5 bases each). The CDR3 runs to 15 residues. Trimming removed 6 bases at V and 2 bases at J, with 13 bases between. Germline V CDR1 and CDR2: LGHDT, YNNKEL (reference sequence). CDR3 sequence reads: CASSQRGANTGELFF. CDR3 bases: TGTGCCAGCAGTCAAAGGGGAGCCAACACCGGGGAGCTGTTTTTT.

This clone was detected ten times or more. This rearrangement joins TRBV2 to TRBJ2-1; 8 positions match TRBD2. CDR3 size: 20 residues. CDR1 SNHLY and CDR2 FYNNEI come from the germline V gene. Trimming cost V 6 bases and J 0 bases; bases outside gene matches: 19. In DNA, the CDR3 is TGTGCCAGCAGAGGGTTGTTGCGGGAGGAACCTAGGAGCTCCTACAATGAGCAGTTCTTC. As protein: CASRGLLREEPRSSYNEQFF.

This clone is termed medium-sized. The chain has TRBV12-3 or TRBV12-4 and TRBJ2-5; 8 nucleotides line up with TRBD2. There are 16 residues in the CDR3. Trimming took 2 bases from V and 2 from J; bases not matched to a gene: 7. The DNA of the CDR3 is TGTGCCAGCAGTTTAAATCCGGGAGGGGGTCAAGAGACCCAGTACTTC. This codes for CASSLNPGGGQETQYF.

This clone came up a few times. The V and J genes are TRBV24-1 and TRBJ2-1; 9 bases agree with TRBD2. V lost 2 bases to trimming and J lost 4 bases; unmatched junction nucleotides: 5. The CDR3 sequence is 16 residues long. CDR1 KGHDR and CDR2 SFDVKD come from the germline V gene. In DNA, the CDR3 is TGTGCCACCAGTGATTGGGGAACTAGCGGGTACAATGAGCAGTTCTTC. Protein product: CATSDWGTSGYNEQFF.

By share, this clone counts as medium-sized. This sample includes further DNA sequences coding for the same CDR3. V is TRBV28 and J is TRBJ2-3, with D hard to call. V was shortened by 6 bases and J by 1 base, with 8 bases between the two germline ends. Germline CDR1 reads MDHEN; CDR2 reads SYDVKM. CDR3 length equals 13 residues. This CDR3 is CASRVPGTDTQYF. CDR3 DNA: TGTGCCAGCAGGGTCCCGGGCACAGATACGCAGTATTTT. Full variable domain (outside the CDR3, taken from reference TRBV28 and TRBJ2-3): DVKVTQSSRYLVKRTGEKVFLECVQDMDHENMFWYRQDPGLGLRLIYFSYDVKMKEKGDIPEGYSVSREKKERFSLILESASTNQTSMYLCASRVPGTDTQYFGPGTRLTVL.

By its share, this clone is medium-sized. This chain connects TRBV7-9 to TRBJ2-3; D gene uncertain. Trimming cost V 1 base and J 0 bases, with 11 bases left between them. CDR3 length: 16 residues. The germline V gene encodes CDR1 SEHNR and CDR2 FQNEAQ (reference sequence). Written as DNA, the CDR3 is TGTGCCAGCAGCTTAGTCGTCGGTGGCAGCACAGATACGCAGTATTTT. This sequence encodes CASSLVVGGSTDTQYF.

By sample fraction, this clone is medium-sized. The CDR3 loop is CASSPSTSGPYEQYF. CDR3 in DNA: TGTGCCAGCAGCCCCTCCACTAGCGGACCCTACGAGCAGTACTTC. The chain links TRBV9 to TRBJ2-7, with 8 nucleotides matching TRBD2. In germline, CDR1 is SGDLS, CDR2 YYNGEE. The V and J ends lost 4 bases and 2 bases, in that order; junction bases with no gene match: 8. The CDR3 consists of 15 residues.

A few counts support this clone. The junction and the germline gene differ at one end; a read error may be behind it. The chain uses TRBV6-4 and TRBJ1-2; maybe TRBD1 (5 bases). The CDR3 spans 15 residues. In germline, CDR1 is MRHNA, CDR2 SNTAGT. The CDR3 protein is CASSSGGTGVLGNTF. CDR3 nucleotide sequence: TGTGCCAGCAGTTCTGGTGGGACGGGGGTCCTTGGCAACACCTTC.

The rearrangement links TRBV7-8 to TRBJ2-2; D is unclear. V was pared by 5 bases and J by 7 bases, with 20 bases between. CDR1 and CDR2 from the germline V gene are SGHVS and FQNEAQ. The CDR3 totals 16 residues. The CDR3 nucleotides read TGTGCCAGCAGCCCTCAGACAAGGTCAAGTAACGGGGAGCTGTTTTTT. This translates into CASSPQTRSSNGELFF.

This clone was seen repeatedly, ten times or more. The rearrangement links TRBV29-1 to TRBJ1-5; tentatively, D is TRBD1 (5 bases). The ends were cut back, 7 bases at V and 6 bases at J, with 13 bases in the middle. CDR1 is SQVTM and CDR2 is ANQGSEA in the germline V gene. The CDR3 loop spans 12 amino acids. CDR3: CSAGGESQPQHF. The CDR3 DNA reads as TGCAGCGCCGGGGGGGAAAGTCAGCCCCAGCATTTT. Looking up the rest from reference TRBV29-1 and TRBJ1-5 gives the full variable domain: SAVISQKPSRDICQRGTSLTIQCQVDSQVTMMFWYRQQPGQSLTLIATANQGSEATYESGFVIDKFPISRPNLTFSTLTVSNMSPEDSSIYLCSAGGESQPQHFGDGTRLSIL.

The chain recombines TRBV18 with TRBJ1-1, with D unresolved. The CDR3 has 14 amino acids. Between the trimmed V and J ends, which lost 2 bases and 0 bases, there was a span of 7 bases. Germline-derived CDR1 and CDR2 are KGHSH and LQKENI. The CDR3 sequence is CASSPVVLNTEAFF. As DNA, the CDR3 is TGTGCCAGCTCACCAGTCGTGTTGAACACTGAAGCTTTCTTT. Supplemented by reference TRBV18 and TRBJ1-1, the full variable domain reads NAGVMQNPRHLVRRRGQEARLRCSPMKGHSHVYWYRQLPEEGLKFMVYLQKENIIDESGMPKERFSAEFPKEGPSILRIQQVVRGDSAAYFCASSPVVLNTEAFFGQGTRLTVV.

This clone occurred a few times. The chain has TRBV28 and TRBJ1-1; maybe TRBD1 (6 bases). This CDR3 spans 14 amino acids. Deletions cut 5 bases from V and 4 bases from J, with 14 bases between. Looked up from germline, CDR1 is MDHEN and CDR2 is SYDVKM. CDR3 nucleotide sequence: TGTGCCAGCAGTCCAACGGGGGCTAGCACTGAAGCTTTCTTT. The encoded protein is CASSPTGASTEAFF.